These T cell receptor beta chains were read from a single sample in a study of early T cells in non-severe SARS-CoV-2 infection. TCRdb analysed the 5' RACE reads with MiXCR anew, one entry per CDR3 protein. The sample lists some 73,000 distinct CDR3 sequences, about an eighth occurring once. The sequenced sample consisted of whole blood. The receptors derive from an adult who was a healthcare worker with PCR-confirmed SARS-CoV-2 infection or an uninfected control (not recorded which). CDR3s include the opening cysteine and the closing phenylalanine or tryptophan. D genes are given only for firm matches. Only part of the rows carry a size: once, few, many, or a class if the clone is expanded.

abundance | j_gene | v_gene | d_gene | CDR3aa | CDR3nt
many | TRBJ2-4 | TRBV7-9 | - | CASSRTWGGKNIQYF | TGTGCCAGCAGCCGGACCTGGGGAGGCAAAAACATTCAGTACTTC
- | TRBJ2-5 | TRBV5-1 | TRBD1 | CASSLGQGQETQYF | TGCGCCAGCAGCTTGGGACAGGGGCAAGAGACCCAGTACTTC
- | TRBJ1-2 | TRBV29-1 | TRBD1 | CSVEEPYSGTGLGYTF | TGCAGCGTTGAAGAGCCGTACTCCGGGACAGGGTTAGGCTACACCTTC
few | TRBJ2-7 | TRBV28 | - | CASTTGTASSYEQYF | TGTGCCAGCACAACCGGGACCGCAAGCTCCTACGAGCAGTACTTC
- | TRBJ2-3 | TRBV7-9 | TRBD1 | CASSSHRGSTDTQYF | TGTGCCAGCAGCTCCCACAGGGGTAGCACAGATACGCAGTATTTT
- | TRBJ2-7 | TRBV6-1 | TRBD2 | CASTPGLAYEQYF | TGTGCCAGCACCCCGGGACTAGCCTACGAGCAGTACTTC
many | TRBJ2-5 | TRBV10-2 | - | CASSSGTQETQYF | TGCGCCAGCAGTTCCGGGACACAAGAGACCCAGTACTTC
- | TRBJ2-4 | TRBV18 | TRBD2 | CASSPLAGERALNIQYF | TGTGCCAGCTCACCGTTAGCGGGAGAACGGGCGCTAAACATTCAGTACTTC
many | TRBJ2-1 | TRBV10-2 | TRBD2 | CASSEGLASNEQFF | TGCGCCAGCAGTGAGGGACTAGCATCCAATGAGCAGTTCTTC
many | TRBJ1-5 | TRBV18 | - | CASPILRGGSNQPQHF | TGTGCCAGCCCCATTTTAAGGGGGGGGAGCAATCAGCCCCAGCATTTT